This TCR beta chain was observed in a study of cytomegalovirus exposure and HLA in healthy donors. This clone was counted a single time. Its target is unknown. Other DNA sequences in the same sample also yield this CDR3. This CDR3 spans 13 amino acids. Trimming took 3 bases from V and 5 from J, leaving 7 bases between them. CDR1 SGHVS and CDR2 FQNEAQ come from the germline V gene. Broader study findings: In a later analysis, at a false discovery rate of 0.05, 15,000 to 20,000 TCR beta sequences were associated with HLA alleles.

The PCR was carried out with 60 Vbeta primers and 13 Jbeta primers. Profiled with immunoSEQ multiplex PCR; TCRdb holds only in-frame clones, not every one. The repertoire has about 190,000 clones, more than 75% of them found once; the top ten carry 1.5% to 2%. Sequenced input: PBMCs. The TCR originated in a woman between 45 and 65 years old in good health and CMV-seronegative. V is TRBV7-8 and J is TRBJ2-2; D not certain. CDR3 loop: CASSLIETGELFF. In nucleotides, the CDR3 is TGTGCCAGCAGCTTGATAGAAACCGGGGAGCTGTTTTTT.